These 32 T cell receptor beta chains were all obtained from the same sample, sequenced in a study of PD-L1 blockade in urothelial cancer. The assay was immunoSEQ multiplex PCR, and TCRdb's table has in-frame clones only and misses some. This sample has some 100,000 clones; about 89% occur once, and the top ten carry around 0.9%. The starting material was PBMCs, obtained around atezolizumab (anti-PD-L1) treatment. All receptors derive from a woman older than 75 with urothelial cancer.

The chain joins TRBV6-1 to TRBJ2-5, with TRBD2 as a possible D gene (5 bases). CDR1 is MNHNS and CDR2 is SASEGT in the germline V gene. The CDR3 has 13 amino acids. The V and J ends lost 6 bases and 5 bases respectively, with 13 bases between them. In nucleotides, the CDR3 is TGTGCCAGCAGGCTAGCATCACGGGAGACCCAGTACTTC. Amino acid sequence: CASRLASRETQYF.

The chain couples TRBV5-1 to TRBJ1-2; the match to TRBD1 covers 7 bases. V lost 6 bases, J lost 3 bases, and 8 bases stayed unmatched. CDR3 length equals 14 residues. Per germline, CDR1 SGHRS and CDR2 YFSETQ. The CDR3 DNA sequence: TGCGCCAGCACCGCTGGGACAGCTTACTATGGCTACACCTTC. Amino acids: CASTAGTAYYGYTF.

V usage is TRBV5-1 and J usage is TRBJ1-1; 9 positions match TRBD1. Germline loops: CDR1 SGHRS, CDR2 YFSETQ. This CDR3 spans 14 amino acids. The junction had 5 bases not matched to a gene; V was cut back by 5 bases and J by 3 bases. The CDR3 bases are TGCGCCAGCAGGGACAGGGGTGGGTACACTGAAGCTTTCTTT. Residues: CASRDRGGYTEAFF. Supplemented by reference TRBV5-1 and TRBJ1-1, the full variable domain reads KAGVTQTPRYLIKTRGQQVTLSCSPISGHRSVSWYQQTPGQGLQFLFEYFSETQRNKGNFPGRFSGRQFSNSRSEMNVSTLELGDSALYLCASRDRGGYTEAFFGQGTRLTVV.

The chain recombines TRBV10-1 with TRBJ2-1; TRBD1 matches at 7 bases. In germline, CDR1 is WNHNN, CDR2 SYGVQD (reference sequence). This CDR3 is 13 amino acids long. Trimming cost V 8 bases and J 4 bases; bases outside gene matches: 5. DNA of the CDR3: TGCGCCAGCGCCCGGGACAGTTACAATGAGCAGTTCTTC. It specifies CASARDSYNEQFF.

The chain employs TRBV27 and TRBJ2-7; 8 bases agree with TRBD1. V shed 5 bases and J 0 bases; nucleotides not matched to a gene: 9. Germline V gene sequence: CDR1 MNHEY, CDR2 SMNVEV (reference sequence). This CDR3 is 16 amino acids long. CDR3 residues: CASSPGGGRTSYEQYF. CDR3 bases: TGTGCCAGCAGTCCAGGGGGCGGTCGGACCTCCTACGAGCAGTACTTC.

V and J are TRBV30 and TRBJ1-1, with TRBD1 identical over 9 bases. Per the germline V gene, CDR1 is GTSNPN and CDR2 is SVGIG (reference sequence). Trimming took 5 bases from V and 1 from J; bases not matched to a gene: 2. This CDR3 spans 13 amino acids. In DNA form, the CDR3 reads TGTGCCTGGGGGACAGGGAGGAACACTGAAGCTTTCTTT. Amino acid sequence: CAWGTGRNTEAFF.

This chain joins TRBV27 and TRBJ2-7, with D possibly being TRBD1 (6 bases). The V gene's germline CDR1 is MNHEY and CDR2 SMNVEV (reference sequence). The length of the CDR3 is 14 residues. V was shortened by 8 bases and J by 6 bases, with 20 bases between the two germline ends. The CDR3 region is CASGGWKQGSEQYF. CDR3 bases: TGTGCCAGCGGTGGGTGGAAACAGGGCTCCGAGCAGTACTTC.

This chain links TRBV18 with TRBJ1-2, with TRBD1 matching over 7 bases. V trimming: 1 base; J trimming: 6 bases; junction bases outside the gene matches: 17. Germline assignment: CDR1 KGHSH and CDR2 LQKENI. This CDR3 has 18 amino acids. CDR3 coding DNA: TGTGCCAGCTCACCACTCTACCAAGGTCGCGGAGGGGGCAATGGCTACACCTTC. It translates to CASSPLYQGRGGGNGYTF.

The CDR3 loop reads CASSSNQGAEQYF. The CDR3 nucleotides read TGTGCCAGCAGCTCCAACCAGGGGGCCGAGCAGTACTTC. The chain combines TRBV7-7 with TRBJ2-7, with TRBD1 matching over 8 bases. CDR3 length equals 13 residues. V lost 4 bases to trimming and J lost 6 bases; unmatched junction nucleotides: 5. Germline assignment: CDR1 SSHAT and CDR2 FNYEAQ (reference sequence).

This chain uses TRBV9 with TRBJ2-7; TRBD1 matches 8 bases. Trimming removed 0 bases from V and 6 bases from J; junction bases left unmatched: 5. The CDR3 is 14 residues long. CDR1 is SGDLS and CDR2 is YYNGEE in the germline V gene. This CDR3 reads CASSVGTGIGEQYF. DNA for the CDR3: TGTGCCAGCAGCGTAGGGACAGGGATTGGCGAGCAGTACTTC.

The V and J genes are TRBV6-6 and TRBJ2-7, with 8 bases matching TRBD2. V lost 5 bases, J lost 3 bases, and 6 bases stayed unmatched. The CDR3 length is 14 residues. Germline assignment: CDR1 MNHNY and CDR2 SVGAGI (reference sequence). The CDR3 region has the DNA TGTGCCAGCAGTCGGACTAGCCCGAACTACGAGCAGTACTTC. This gives the protein CASSRTSPNYEQYF.

The rearrangement joins TRBV7-9 to TRBJ2-2; weak D call: TRBD1 (6 bases). Germline assignment: CDR1 SEHNR and CDR2 FQNEAQ (reference sequence). Trimming took off 3 bases at V and 2 bases at J, with 10 bases between the two ends. There are 15 residues in the CDR3. The CDR3 nucleotides are TGTGCCAGCAGCTTTTCAGGGGCTAACACCGGGGAGCTGTTTTTT. Translating gives CASSFSGANTGELFF.

The chain uses TRBV5-4 and TRBJ2-5; perhaps TRBD1 as D (5 bases). CDR1 is SGHNT, CDR2 YYREEE, per germline (reference sequence). The V end was cut by 3 bases, the J end by 5 bases, with 17 bases between. This CDR3 has 15 residues. Here the CDR3 reads CASSSTGLGRETQYF. In DNA form, the CDR3 reads TGTGCCAGCAGCTCTACAGGTTTGGGTCGGGAGACCCAGTACTTC.

The V and J genes are TRBV15 and TRBJ2-1, with 7 nucleotides matching TRBD1. The ends lost 1 base at V and 3 bases at J; junction bases unmatched: 3. CDR1 and CDR2 (germline): LNHNV, YYDKDF (reference sequence). The CDR3 has 15 amino acids. CDR3 region: CATSRAGGFYNEQFF. The CDR3 DNA follows: TGTGCCACCAGCAGAGCAGGGGGATTCTACAATGAGCAGTTCTTC.

The chain is built from TRBV7-9 and TRBJ2-1, with 13 bases identical to TRBD2. V lost 5 bases to trimming and J lost 2 bases; unmatched junction nucleotides: 3. Germline loops: CDR1 SEHNR, CDR2 FQNEAQ (reference sequence). The CDR3 runs 16 residues. CDR3 DNA: TGTGCCAGCAGCCCGACTAGCGGGAGGACCTACAATGAGCAGTTCTTC. Protein: CASSPTSGRTYNEQFF.

V usage is TRBV10-3 and J usage is TRBJ1-5; D not resolved. Trimming stripped 4 bases from V and 0 bases from J, with 10 bases between. The germline V gene encodes CDR1 ENHRY and CDR2 SYGVKD. This CDR3 is built from 15 residues. DNA of the CDR3: TGTGCCATCAGTGGGTCCGGGAATAGCAATCAGCCCCAGCATTTT. It codes for CAISGSGNSNQPQHF.

This clone was seen a handful of times. The chain joins TRBV6-1 to TRBJ1-2; TRBD1 agrees at 7 bases. The ends lost 5 bases at V and 4 bases at J; junction bases unmatched: 10. CDR1 and CDR2 from the germline V gene are MNHNS and SASEGT. The CDR3 loop spans 15 amino acids. The CDR3 protein is CASSRTSGQSYGYTF. CDR3 nucleotides: TGTGCCAGCAGTCGCACATCGGGACAGTCCTATGGCTACACCTTC.

This chain uses TRBV11-2 with TRBJ2-1; 12 positions match TRBD1. Trimming removed 4 bases from V and 9 bases from J; junction bases left unmatched: 7. This CDR3 spans 15 amino acids. Looked up from germline, CDR1 is SGHAT and CDR2 is FQNNGV. The CDR3 loop reads CASSSGTGGIFEQFF. CDR3 nucleotides: TGTGCCAGCAGCTCCGGGACAGGGGGCATTTTTGAGCAGTTCTTC.

In its sample, this clone was seen once. The chain uses TRBV6-1 and TRBJ2-7; 7 nucleotides align to TRBD2. The germline CDR1 and CDR2 sequences are MNHNS and SASEGT. The CDR3 length is 16 residues. V lost 4 bases and J lost 3; bases outside the gene matches: 12. The CDR3 reads CASSGYASGSYYEQYF. The DNA for the CDR3 is TGTGCCAGCAGTGGCTATGCTAGCGGAAGTTACTACGAGCAGTACTTC.

The chain employs TRBV7-3 and TRBJ1-5, with D possibly being TRBD1 (6 bases). This CDR3 comprises 13 residues. In germline, CDR1 is SGHTA, CDR2 FQGTGA. Trimming cost V 5 bases and J 5 bases, with 10 bases left between them. As DNA, the CDR3 is TGTGCCAGCAGCATGGGGGCGGATCAGCCCCAGCATTTT. This codes for CASSMGADQPQHF.

The chain joins TRBV29-1 to TRBJ2-7; no clear D. Between the trimmed V and J ends, which lost 5 bases and 0 bases, there was a span of 8 bases. CDR1 is SQVTM, CDR2 ANQGSEA, per germline. This CDR3 is built from 12 residues. The CDR3 loop is CSVTSSSYEQYF. The CDR3 coding sequence is TGCAGCGTTACCAGTTCCTCCTACGAGCAGTACTTC.

V and J are TRBV27 and TRBJ2-4, with TRBD1 as a possible D gene (5 bases). Germline V CDR1 and CDR2: MNHEY, SMNVEV (reference sequence). V lost 2 bases and J lost 6, with 8 bases in between. The CDR3 totals 13 residues. The CDR3 DNA is TGTGCCAGCAGTTTACGGCAGGGAAACATTCAGTACTTC. As protein: CASSLRQGNIQYF.

This chain connects TRBV28 to TRBJ1-1; no clear D gene. V lost 6 bases to trimming and J lost 5 bases, with 4 bases between them. Germline assignment: CDR1 MDHEN and CDR2 SYDVKM. This CDR3 comprises 10 residues. The CDR3 nucleotides are TGTGCCAGCAGGAGAACTGAAGCTTTCTTT. Encoded protein: CASRRTEAFF.

V gene TRBV4-2 combines with J gene TRBJ2-7; TRBD1 agrees at 8 bases. Per germline, CDR1 LGHNA and CDR2 YNFKEQ. The CDR3 runs 16 residues. V shed 3 bases, J shed 0 bases, and the junction held 7 bases outside the gene matches. CDR3 sequence: CASSQPQGAASYEQYF. For the CDR3, the DNA is TGTGCCAGCAGCCAGCCCCAGGGGGCCGCCTCCTACGAGCAGTACTTC.

V usage is TRBV7-8 and J usage is TRBJ1-2; D uncertain. V lost 5 bases, J lost 3 bases, and 13 bases lay in between. In germline, CDR1 is SGHVS, CDR2 FQNEAQ. The CDR3 length is 14 residues. CDR3 loop: CASSTQLGDYGYTF. DNA of the CDR3: TGTGCCAGCAGCACCCAATTGGGCGACTATGGCTACACCTTC.

The chain combines TRBV7-2 with TRBJ2-2; D is undetermined. Per the germline V gene, CDR1 is SGHTA and CDR2 is FQGNSA. The CDR3 has 14 residues. Deletions cut 6 bases from V and 3 bases from J, with 11 bases between. The CDR3 region has the DNA TGTGCCAGCAGGCCCGGAGCTGACACCGGGGAGCTGTTTTTT. Amino acids: CASRPGADTGELFF.

The genes are TRBV10-3 and TRBJ2-4; 9 nucleotides align to TRBD1. CDR3 size: 17 residues. The germline CDR1 and CDR2 sequences are ENHRY and SYGVKD. With V trimmed by 3 bases and J by 12 bases, 18 bases remained unmatched. CDR3 DNA sequence: TGTGCCATCAGTGATAAACGATCGGGACAGGGTGTAGTTGATCAGTACTTC. It encodes CAISDKRSGQGVVDQYF.

The rearrangement joins TRBV7-2 to TRBJ2-7; TRBD2 matches at 10 bases. The CDR3 runs to 14 residues. Germline V gene sequence: CDR1 SGHTA, CDR2 FQGNSA. The J segment lost 2 bases and the V segment lost 5 bases, leaving 3 bases of the junction unmatched. CDR3 protein: CASSPTSGAYEQYF. The CDR3 nucleotides are TGTGCCAGCAGCCCAACTAGCGGGGCCTACGAGCAGTACTTC.

This chain joins TRBV5-1 and TRBJ1-5; perhaps TRBD1 as D (6 bases). Trimming pared 0 bases from V and 7 bases from J, leaving 8 bases between. The CDR3 extends over 13 amino acids. The germline V gene has CDR1 SGHRS and CDR2 YFSETQ. The CDR3 region is CASSLGTGQPQHF. The CDR3 region has the DNA TGCGCCAGCAGCTTGGGTACAGGGCAGCCCCAGCATTTT.

This chain connects TRBV23-1 to TRBJ2-7, with TRBD1 matching 8 bases. TRBV23-1 is filed as an ORF, its function uncertain. There are 16 residues in the CDR3. The trim removed 1 base at V and 7 bases at J, leaving 12 bases unmatched. DNA for the CDR3: TGCGCCAGCAGTCAATACGGCGACAGGGGATTAGGAGAGCAGTACTTC. Translated, it gives CASSQYGDRGLGEQYF.

The chain has TRBV4-2 and TRBJ2-1; 13 bases match TRBD2. The germline CDR1 and CDR2 sequences are LGHNA and YNFKEQ. The CDR3 consists of 16 residues. V trimming: 2 bases; J trimming: 8 bases; junction bases outside the gene matches: 6. The CDR3 DNA follows: TGTGCCAGCAGCCAACGGACTAGCGGGAGTAAGGATGAGCAGTTCTTC. Amino acids: CASSQRTSGSKDEQFF.

The CDR3, as DNA: TGTGCCAGCTCACCTTTGGGACAGGGGGGCGAGCAGTACTTC. Amino acid sequence: CASSPLGQGGEQYF. This chain connects TRBV18 to TRBJ2-7; TRBD1 agrees at 11 bases. The germline V gene has CDR1 KGHSH and CDR2 LQKENI. CDR3 length equals 14 residues. The V and J ends lost 3 bases and 6 bases, in that order; junction bases with no gene match: 4.